This T cell receptor (beta chain) was recovered during a study of blood T cell repertoires in COVID-19. Only in-frame clones appear in the TCRdb table, and some are missing; sequencing was by immunoSEQ multiplex PCR. This sample carries roughly 300,000 clones, about 89% of them seen once, and the ten largest clones take about 5.2%. Germline V gives CDR1 ENHRY, CDR2 SYGVKD. Trimming cost V 4 bases and J 1 base, with 16 bases left between them. This CDR3 is 17 amino acids long. The TCR sequence derives from a woman in her 30s who had recovered from COVID-19. This rearrangement joins TRBV10-3 to TRBJ2-2; D possibly corresponds to TRBD1 (5 bases). Specimen: PBMCs or T cells enriched from blood (not recorded which). The CDR3: CAISGRLNRQNTGELFF. CDR3 nucleotide sequence: TGTGCCATCAGTGGTCGGTTGAACAGGCAGAACACCGGGGAGCTGTTTTTT.